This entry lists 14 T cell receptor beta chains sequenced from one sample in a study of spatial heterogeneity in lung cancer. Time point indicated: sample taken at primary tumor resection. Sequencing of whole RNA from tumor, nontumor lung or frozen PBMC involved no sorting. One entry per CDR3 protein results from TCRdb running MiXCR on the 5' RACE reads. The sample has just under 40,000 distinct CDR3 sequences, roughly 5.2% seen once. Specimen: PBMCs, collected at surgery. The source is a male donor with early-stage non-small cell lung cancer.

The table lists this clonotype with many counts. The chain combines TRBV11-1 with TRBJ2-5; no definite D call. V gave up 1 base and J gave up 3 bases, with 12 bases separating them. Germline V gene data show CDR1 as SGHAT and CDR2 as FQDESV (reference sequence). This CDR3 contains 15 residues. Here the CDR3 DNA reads TGTGCCAGCAGCTTAGTGCACACTTCGGAAGAGACCCAGTACTTC. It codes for CASSLVHTSEETQYF.

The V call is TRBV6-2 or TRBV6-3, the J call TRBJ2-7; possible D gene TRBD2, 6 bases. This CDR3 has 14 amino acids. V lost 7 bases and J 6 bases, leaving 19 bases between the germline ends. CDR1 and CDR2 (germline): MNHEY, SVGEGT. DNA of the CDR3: TGTGCCAGCAACACATCCCCCGCGGGGAGCGAGCAGTACTTC. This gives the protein CASNTSPAGSEQYF.

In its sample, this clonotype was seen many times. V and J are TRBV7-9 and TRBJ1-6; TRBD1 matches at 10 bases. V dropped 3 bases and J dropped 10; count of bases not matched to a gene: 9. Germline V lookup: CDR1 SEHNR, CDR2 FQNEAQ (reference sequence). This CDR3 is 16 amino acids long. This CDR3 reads CASSLSVGTGVSPLHF. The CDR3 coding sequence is TGTGCCAGCAGCTTGTCCGTGGGGACAGGGGTCTCACCCCTCCACTTT.

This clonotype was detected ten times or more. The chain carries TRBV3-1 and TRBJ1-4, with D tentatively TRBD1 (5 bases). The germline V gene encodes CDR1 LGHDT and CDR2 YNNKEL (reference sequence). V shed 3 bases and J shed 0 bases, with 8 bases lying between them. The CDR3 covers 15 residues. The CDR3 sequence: CASSQGPTTNEKLFF. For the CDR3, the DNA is TGTGCCAGCAGCCAGGGACCTACAACTAATGAAAAACTGTTTTTT.

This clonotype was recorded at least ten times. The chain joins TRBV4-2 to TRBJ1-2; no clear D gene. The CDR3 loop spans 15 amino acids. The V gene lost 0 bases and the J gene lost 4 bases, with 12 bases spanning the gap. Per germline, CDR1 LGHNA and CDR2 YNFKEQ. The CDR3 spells CASSQERVGTYGYTF. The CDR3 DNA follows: TGTGCCAGCAGCCAAGAACGAGTCGGTACCTATGGCTACACCTTC.

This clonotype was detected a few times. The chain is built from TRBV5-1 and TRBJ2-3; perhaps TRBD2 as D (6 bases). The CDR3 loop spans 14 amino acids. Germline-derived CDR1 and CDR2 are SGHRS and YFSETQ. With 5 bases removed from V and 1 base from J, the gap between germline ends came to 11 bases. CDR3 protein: CASSWRGGTDTQYF. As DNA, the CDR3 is TGCGCCAGCAGTTGGCGGGGAGGCACAGATACGCAGTATTTT.

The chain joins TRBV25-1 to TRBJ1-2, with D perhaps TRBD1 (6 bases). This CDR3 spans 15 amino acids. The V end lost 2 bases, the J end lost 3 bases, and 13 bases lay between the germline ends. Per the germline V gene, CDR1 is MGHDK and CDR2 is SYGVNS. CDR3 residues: CASSEGGGADYGYTF. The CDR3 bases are TGTGCCAGCAGTGAAGGGGGGGGGGCGGACTATGGCTACACCTTC.

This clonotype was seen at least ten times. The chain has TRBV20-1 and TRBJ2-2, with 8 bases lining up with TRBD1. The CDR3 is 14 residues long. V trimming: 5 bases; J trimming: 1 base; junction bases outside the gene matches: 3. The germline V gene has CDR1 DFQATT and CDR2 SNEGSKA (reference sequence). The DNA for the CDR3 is TGCAGTGCTCCTGGGACAGGGAACACCGGGGAGCTGTTTTTT. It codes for CSAPGTGNTGELFF.

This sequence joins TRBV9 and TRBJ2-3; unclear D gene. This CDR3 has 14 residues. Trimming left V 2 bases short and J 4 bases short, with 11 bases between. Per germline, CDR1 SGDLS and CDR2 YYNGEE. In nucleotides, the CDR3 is TGTGCCAGCAGCGTCGAACCGGTACCAGATACGCAGTATTTT. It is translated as CASSVEPVPDTQYF.

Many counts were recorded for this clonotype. The CDR3 DNA sequence: TGTGCCAGCAGTTACGGGGAAGTTCAGCCCCAGCATTTT. This translates into CASSYGEVQPQHF. The J gene is TRBJ1-5, the V gene TRBV6-2 or TRBV6-3; D call uncertain. Looked up from germline, CDR1 is MNHEY and CDR2 is SVGEGT. Trimming cost V 2 bases and J 6 bases, with 8 bases left between them. CDR3 size: 13 residues.

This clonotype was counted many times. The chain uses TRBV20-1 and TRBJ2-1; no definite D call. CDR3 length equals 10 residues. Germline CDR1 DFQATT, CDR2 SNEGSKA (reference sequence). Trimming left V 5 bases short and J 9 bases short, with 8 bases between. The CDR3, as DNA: TGCAGTGCTGTCAGGTTTGAGCAGTTCTTC. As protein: CSAVRFEQFF.

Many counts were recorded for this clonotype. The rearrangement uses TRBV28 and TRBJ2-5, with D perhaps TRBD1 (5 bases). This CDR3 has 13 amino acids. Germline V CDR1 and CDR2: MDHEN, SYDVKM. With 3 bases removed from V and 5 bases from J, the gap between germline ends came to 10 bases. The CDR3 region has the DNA TGTGCCAGCAGTTTCAGACAGTCGGAGACCCAGTACTTC. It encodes CASSFRQSETQYF.

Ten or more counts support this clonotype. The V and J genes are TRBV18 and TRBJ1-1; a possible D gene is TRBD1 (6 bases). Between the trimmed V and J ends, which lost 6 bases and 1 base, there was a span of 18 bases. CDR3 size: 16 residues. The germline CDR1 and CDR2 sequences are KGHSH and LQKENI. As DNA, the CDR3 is TGTGCCAGCTCTCTCGGACTTCGGACAGCGAACACTGAAGCTTTCTTT. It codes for CASSLGLRTANTEAFF.

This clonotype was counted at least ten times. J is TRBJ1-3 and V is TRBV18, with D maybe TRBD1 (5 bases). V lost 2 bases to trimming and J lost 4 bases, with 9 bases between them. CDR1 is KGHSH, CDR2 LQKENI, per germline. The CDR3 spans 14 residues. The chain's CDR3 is CASSPTGGGNTIYF. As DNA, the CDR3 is TGTGCCAGCTCACCAACAGGAGGAGGAAACACCATATATTTT.